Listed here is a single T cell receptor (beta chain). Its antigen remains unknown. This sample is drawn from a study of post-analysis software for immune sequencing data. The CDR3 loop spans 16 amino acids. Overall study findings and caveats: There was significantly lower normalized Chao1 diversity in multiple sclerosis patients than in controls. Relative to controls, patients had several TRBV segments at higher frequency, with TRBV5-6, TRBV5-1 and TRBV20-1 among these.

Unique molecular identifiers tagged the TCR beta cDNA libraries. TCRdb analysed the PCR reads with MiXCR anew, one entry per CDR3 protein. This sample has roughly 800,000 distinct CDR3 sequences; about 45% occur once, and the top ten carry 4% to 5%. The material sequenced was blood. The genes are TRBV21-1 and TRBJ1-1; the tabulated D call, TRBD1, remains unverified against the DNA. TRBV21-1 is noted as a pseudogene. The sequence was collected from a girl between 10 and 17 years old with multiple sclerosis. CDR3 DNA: TGTGCCAGCAGCAAATGTGGGACAGTTGCGAACACTGAAGCTTTCTTT. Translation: CASSKCGTVANTEAFF.